This entry describes one T cell receptor beta chain. Its antigen is still unknown. Sequencing used immunoSEQ multiplex PCR; TCRdb keeps in-frame clones, though not all of them. The data contain over 9,000 clones, about 92% of them seen just once; the ten biggest clones take up approximately 71%. This record comes from a study of STAT3 mutations in large granular lymphocyte leukemia. For the study at large: Canonical activating STAT3 mutations were detected in roughly half of the longitudinally sequenced T-LGLL patients. Findings and caveats of the study: Every T-LGLL patient had at least one immunodominant TCRbeta clonotype. Clonal expansion was inferred from samples taken at other timepoints. In several patients, dominant TCR clone burden exceeded STAT3 mutant burden.

This CDR3 contains 18 residues. V was clipped by 3 bases and J by 1 base; unmatched bases: 6. Germline V CDR1 and CDR2: SGHAT, FQDESV (reference sequence). Sequencing was performed on peripheral blood mononuclear cells. The rearrangement joins TRBV11-1 to TRBJ2-1; the match to TRBD2 covers 13 bases. This TCR derives from a man aged 60 to 75 with T-cell large granular lymphocyte leukemia. Some clones in this sample may be carry-over from other donors' samples. The CDR3 loop is CASSFRTSGSRSYNEQFF. The CDR3 DNA reads TGTGCCAGCAGCTTTAGGACTAGCGGGAGTAGGTCCTACAATGAGCAGTTCTTC.